One and the same sample provided the 16 T cell receptor beta chains below, sequenced in a study of early T cells in non-severe SARS-CoV-2 infection. Each CDR3 protein is one row after TCRdb ran MiXCR on the 5' RACE reads. The sample contains approximately 67,000 distinct CDR3 sequences, approximately 9.1% of which appear only once. The sample consisted of whole blood. These receptors all come from an adult who was a healthcare worker with PCR-confirmed SARS-CoV-2 infection or an uninfected control (not recorded which).

This chain uses TRBV18 with TRBJ2-3; perhaps TRBD2 as D (5 bases). V lost 1 base and J 8 bases, leaving 10 bases between the germline ends. Looked up from germline, CDR1 is KGHSH and CDR2 is LQKENI. CDR3 length: 13 residues. CDR3 bases: TGTGCCAGCTCACCACATACCGCGGGTACGCAGTATTTT. This codes for CASSPHTAGTQYF. Full variable domain (rest looked up from reference TRBV18 and TRBJ2-3): NAGVMQNPRHLVRRRGQEARLRCSPMKGHSHVYWYRQLPEEGLKFMVYLQKENIIDESGMPKERFSAEFPKEGPSILRIQQVVRGDSAAYFCASSPHTAGTQYFGPGTRLTVL.

This clonotype was seen only a few times. This rearrangement joins TRBV7-2 to TRBJ2-5; D perhaps matches TRBD2 (6 bases). Germline CDR1 SGHTA, CDR2 FQGNSA. The ends were cut back, 0 bases at V and 2 bases at J, with 7 bases in the middle. The CDR3 sequence is 14 residues long. The CDR3 is CASSLAGRQETQYF. The CDR3, as DNA: TGTGCCAGCAGCTTAGCCGGGAGACAAGAGACCCAGTACTTC. Variable domain in full (rest from reference TRBV7-2 and TRBJ2-5): GAGVSQSPSNKVTEKGKDVELRCDPISGHTALYWYRQSLGQGLEFLIYFQGNSAPDKSGLPSDRFSAERTGGSVSTLTIQRTQQEDSAVYLCASSLAGRQETQYFGPGTRLLVL.

The V gene is TRBV19, the J gene TRBJ2-1, with a possible D match to TRBD2 (5 bases). This CDR3 region has 16 residues. CDR1 and CDR2 (germline): LNHDA, SQIVND (reference sequence). Trimming cost V 1 base and J 1 base, with 11 bases left between them. As DNA, the CDR3 is TGTGCCAGTAGTATAGTTGACGGGAAGTCCTACAATGAGCAGTTCTTC. Protein: CASSIVDGKSYNEQFF.

This clonotype was picked up a small number of times. V is TRBV5-6 and J is TRBJ2-3; 10 bases map to TRBD2. Germline values: CDR1 SGHDT, CDR2 YYEEEE. The CDR3 loop spans 16 amino acids. Trimming took 0 bases from V and 5 from J; bases not matched to a gene: 6. DNA of the CDR3: TGTGCCAGCAGCTTGGCCCTAGCGGGAGTTATAGATACGCAGTATTTT. It yields the protein CASSLALAGVIDTQYF.

This chain joins TRBV5-1 and TRBJ1-1; maybe TRBD1 (5 bases). This CDR3 is built from 17 residues. Germline lookup yields CDR1 SGHRS and CDR2 YFSETQ. Trimming took 4 bases from V and 0 from J, leaving 19 bases between them. The CDR3 region is CASSTEGVGGMNTEAFF. In DNA, the CDR3 is TGCGCCAGCAGCACCGAAGGGGTCGGGGGTATGAACACTGAAGCTTTCTTT. Supplemented by reference TRBV5-1 and TRBJ1-1, the full variable domain reads KAGVTQTPRYLIKTRGQQVTLSCSPISGHRSVSWYQQTPGQGLQFLFEYFSETQRNKGNFPGRFSGRQFSNSRSEMNVSTLELGDSALYLCASSTEGVGGMNTEAFFGQGTRLTVV.

This clonotype was picked up many times. The DNA of the CDR3 is TGTGCCAGCAGTTTATCGCCTAGCGGGAGGGCGGGCGAGCAGTACTTC. It codes for CASSLSPSGRAGEQYF. V is TRBV27 and J is TRBJ2-7; 12 bases are a match to TRBD2. Germline V gives CDR1 MNHEY, CDR2 SMNVEV (reference sequence). The CDR3 has 16 residues. The V segment lost 0 bases and the J segment 6 bases; nucleotides outside the gene matches: 6.

The genes are TRBV7-9 and TRBJ1-1; D is undetermined. Per germline, CDR1 SEHNR and CDR2 FQNEAQ (reference sequence). Trimming stripped 6 bases from V and 6 bases from J, with 11 bases between. This CDR3 comprises 12 residues. The chain's CDR3 is CASRDVSAEAFF. In DNA, the CDR3 is TGTGCCAGCAGAGACGTAAGCGCTGAAGCTTTCTTT.

This sequence joins TRBV12-2 and TRBJ1-1; the tabulated D call, TRBD1, remains unverified against the DNA. TRBV12-2 is labeled a pseudogene. This CDR3 is built from 17 residues. As DNA, the CDR3 is TGTGCAAGTCGCCATCTAAACAGACAGTCCATGAACACTGAAGCTTTCTTT. Translated, it gives CASRHLNRQSMNTEAFF.

The chain carries TRBV7-9 and TRBJ2-4, with D perhaps matching TRBD1 (6 bases). V lost 5 bases, J lost 2 bases, and 13 bases lay in between. Germline V gene sequence: CDR1 SEHNR, CDR2 FQNEAQ (reference sequence). There are 15 residues in the CDR3. The CDR3 region is CASSPSGTSKNIQYF. CDR3 nucleotide sequence: TGTGCCAGCAGCCCCTCCGGGACATCCAAAAACATTCAGTACTTC. Full variable domain (remainder filled in from reference TRBV7-9 and TRBJ2-4): DTGVSQNPRHKITKRGQNVTFRCDPISEHNRLYWYRQTLGQGPEFLTYFQNEAQLEKSRLLSDRFSAERPKGSFSTLEIQRTEQGDSAMYLCASSPSGTSKNIQYFGAGTRLSVL.

This clonotype was seen at least ten times. The chain is built from TRBV5-1 and TRBJ1-1, with TRBD1 as a possible D gene (6 bases). The CDR3 is 14 residues long. CDR1 and CDR2 (germline): SGHRS, YFSETQ. V was clipped by 4 bases and J by 4 bases, with 14 bases between them. The CDR3 nucleotides read TGCGCCAGCAGCCTACAGGGTCAGACCACTGAAGCTTTCTTT. Translation gives CASSLQGQTTEAFF.

A single count supports this clonotype. The V and J genes are TRBV6-5 and TRBJ1-4; a weak D match, TRBD1 (5 bases). CDR1 and CDR2 from the germline V gene are MNHEY and SVGAGI. The CDR3 is made up of 14 amino acids. The V end was cut by 2 bases, the J end by 6 bases, with 10 bases between. CDR3 sequence (DNA): TGTGCCAGCAGTTACCGGGACGGGTATGAAAAACTGTTTTTT. As protein: CASSYRDGYEKLFF.

The rearrangement uses TRBV20-1 and TRBJ1-5; possible D gene TRBD1, 5 bases. The CDR3 totals 14 residues. V was cut by 3 bases and J by 5 bases, with 14 bases left in between. Looked up from germline, CDR1 is DFQATT and CDR2 is SNEGSKA (reference sequence). CDR3 nucleotide sequence: TGCAGTGCTAGGGAAGGGCAGGGAGATCAGCCCCAGCATTTT. Its protein product is CSAREGQGDQPQHF.

Ten or more counts support this clonotype. The CDR3: CSVESSGRTDTQYF. The CDR3 DNA reads as TGCAGCGTTGAGTCTAGCGGGAGAACGGATACGCAGTATTTT. The chain is built from TRBV29-1 and TRBJ2-3; the match to TRBD2 covers 10 bases. There are 14 residues in the CDR3. CDR1 is SQVTM and CDR2 is ANQGSEA in the germline V gene. The V segment lost 3 bases and the J segment 6 bases; nucleotides outside the gene matches: 6.

The CDR3 coding sequence is TGTGCCAGCAGTTTTCTAGCGGGAGGGCTCCCAGATACGCAGTATTTT. This encodes CASSFLAGGLPDTQYF. This rearrangement joins TRBV27 to TRBJ2-3, with 12 nucleotides matching TRBD2. V gave up 3 bases and J gave up 4 bases; unmatched junction bases: 5. The CDR3 is 16 residues long. The germline V gene encodes CDR1 MNHEY and CDR2 SMNVEV (reference sequence).

V is TRBV7-6 and J is TRBJ1-1; D gene unclear. Germline assignment: CDR1 SGHVS and CDR2 FNYEAQ. The V and J ends lost 0 bases and 4 bases respectively, with 3 bases between them. The CDR3 is 12 amino acids. CDR3 protein: CASSLAGTEAFF. Written as DNA, the CDR3 is TGTGCCAGCAGCTTAGCAGGCACTGAAGCTTTCTTT.

This clonotype was seen many times. The chain recombines TRBV2 with TRBJ2-5, with 12 positions matching TRBD2. Losses at the gene ends were 4 bases for V and 1 base for J; bases not matched to a gene: 10. The CDR3 covers 18 residues. Germline values: CDR1 SNHLY, CDR2 FYNNEI. DNA of the CDR3: TGTGCCAGCAGTGGTTCGACTAGCGGGAGCGGGGCCCAAGAGACCCAGTACTTC. Its protein is CASSGSTSGSGAQETQYF.